A single sample is the source of the 14 T cell receptor beta chains below, sequenced in a study of T cell responses to AZD1222 COVID-19 vaccine. Repertoires were generated with immunoSEQ multiplex PCR, while TCRdb's copy carries only in-frame clones and drops some. The data hold roughly 100,000 clones, with around nine tenths observed a single time. The sequencing used peripheral blood, collected on day 0 of AZD1222 vaccination. These receptors came from an adult in good health.

The J gene is TRBJ1-1, the V gene TRBV11-2, with 7 positions matching TRBD1. J lost 3 bases, V lost 5 bases, and 15 bases had no gene match. The CDR3 is 17 residues long. Per the germline V gene, CDR1 is SGHAT and CDR2 is FQNNGV. The CDR3 loop reads CASSPKGAAKGYTEAFF. In DNA form, the CDR3 reads TGTGCCAGCAGCCCCAAGGGGGCAGCCAAGGGCTACACTGAAGCTTTCTTT.

This rearrangement joins TRBV6-1 to TRBJ1-2; D is possibly TRBD1 (6 bases). CDR3 length: 14 residues. The germline V gene encodes CDR1 MNHNS and CDR2 SASEGT. V was pared by 3 bases and J by 5 bases, with 13 bases between. CDR3 bases: TGTGCCAGCAGTGACGGGGGGCATGGGTATGGCTACACCTTC. Protein product: CASSDGGHGYGYTF.

This sequence joins TRBV19 and TRBJ1-2, with D unresolved. The CDR3 covers 14 residues. With 5 bases removed from V and 4 bases from J, the gap between germline ends came to 14 bases. Germline assignment: CDR1 LNHDA and CDR2 SQIVND (reference sequence). CDR3 sequence reads: CASSSEQIFYGYTF. The DNA of the CDR3 is TGTGCCAGTAGTTCGGAACAAATCTTCTATGGCTACACCTTC.

The chain is built from TRBV7-9 and TRBJ2-7, with D perhaps given as TRBD1 or TRBD2 (5 bases each). Germline CDR1 and CDR2: SEHNR and FQNEAQ (reference sequence). The V end lost 5 bases, the J end lost 2 bases, and 7 bases lay between the germline ends. The CDR3 is 12 amino acids. CDR3 amino acids: CASSRGAYEQYF. The CDR3 DNA reads as TGTGCCAGCAGCCGAGGGGCCTACGAGCAGTACTTC.

The chain combines TRBV10-2 with TRBJ1-4; 8 nucleotides line up with TRBD1. V was clipped by 0 bases and J by 10 bases; unmatched bases: 7. Per germline, CDR1 WSHSY and CDR2 SAAADI. CDR3 length: 15 residues. CDR3 sequence (DNA): TGCGCCAGCAGTGAGTCTGGACAGGGAACAGTAAAACTGTTTTTT. It translates to CASSESGQGTVKLFF.

The CDR3 DNA reads TGTGCCAGCAGTGAACCTAGCGGGGGCCTTAGCTCCTACAATGAGCAGTTCTTC. Its protein is CASSEPSGGLSSYNEQFF. The V call is TRBV6-1, the J call TRBJ2-1, with 10 bases lining up with TRBD2. V trimming: 2 bases; J trimming: 0 bases; junction bases outside the gene matches: 7. Germline V CDR1 and CDR2: MNHNS, SASEGT. The CDR3 has 18 amino acids.

The chain joins TRBV28 to TRBJ2-7; 7 positions agree with TRBD1. There are 13 residues in the CDR3. V shed 6 bases, J shed 4 bases, and the junction held 6 bases outside the gene matches. Germline CDR1 reads MDHEN; CDR2 reads SYDVKM. The CDR3 DNA reads TGTGCCAGCAGCACAAACAGGGGATACGAGCAGTACTTC. It translates to CASSTNRGYEQYF.

The chain uses TRBV30 and TRBJ1-2; TRBD1 might be the D (6 bases). This CDR3 spans 13 amino acids. V lost 2 bases and J 6 bases, leaving 13 bases between the germline ends. CDR1 and CDR2 from the germline V gene are GTSNPN and SVGIG (reference sequence). In DNA form, the CDR3 reads TGTGCCTGGAGTACAGGGCTCGATAATGGCTACACCTTC. Encoded protein: CAWSTGLDNGYTF.

This clone was detected only once. V is TRBV9 and J is TRBJ2-7; D is possibly TRBD1 (5 bases). This CDR3 comprises 13 residues. V lost 0 bases to trimming and J lost 6 bases, with 10 bases between them. Per the germline V gene, CDR1 is SGDLS and CDR2 is YYNGEE. The DNA of the CDR3 is TGTGCCAGCAGCGTAGATCAGGGTGGCGAGCAGTACTTC. It specifies CASSVDQGGEQYF.

This CDR3 is CASSEQGGIYGYTF. The CDR3, as DNA: TGTGCCAGCAGCGAACAGGGTGGAATCTATGGCTACACCTTC. The chain is built from TRBV2 and TRBJ1-2; TRBD1 is a possible D gene (6 bases). In germline, CDR1 is SNHLY, CDR2 FYNNEI. CDR3 length equals 14 residues. Between the trimmed V and J ends, which lost 6 bases and 4 bases, there was a span of 15 bases.

This clone was recorded a few times. The V and J genes are TRBV28 and TRBJ2-7; no definite D call. Trimming cost V 4 bases and J 6 bases, with 13 bases left between them. The germline V gene has CDR1 MDHEN and CDR2 SYDVKM. This CDR3 spans 13 amino acids. CDR3 nucleotides: TGTGCCAGCAGTTCGAGGTTCGGCGGCGAGCAGTACTTC. Translation gives CASSSRFGGEQYF.

The V call is TRBV27, the J call TRBJ2-6; D unclear. With 7 bases removed from V and 4 bases from J, the gap between germline ends came to 2 bases. The germline V gene has CDR1 MNHEY and CDR2 SMNVEV (reference sequence). The CDR3 totals 11 residues. For the CDR3, the DNA is TGTGCCAGCAAAGGGGCCAACGTCCTGACTTTC. Translating gives CASKGANVLTF. The full variable domain, in which reference TRBV27 and TRBJ2-6 provide the parts outside the CDR3, is EAQVTQNPRYLITVTGKKLTVTCSQNMNHEYMSWYRQDPGLGLRQIYYSMNVEVTDKGDVPEGYKVSRKEKRNFPLILESPSPNQTSLYFCASKGANVLTFGAGSRLTVL.

V is TRBV5-1 and J is TRBJ2-2, with TRBD1 as a possible D gene (6 bases). The CDR3 is 14 residues long. The V gene's germline CDR1 is SGHRS and CDR2 YFSETQ. The V end was cut by 1 base, the J end by 5 bases, with 9 bases between. CDR3 DNA: TGCGCCAGCAGCTTGTCGGGACAAACCGGGGAGCTGTTTTTT. It specifies CASSLSGQTGELFF.

The V call is TRBV6-2 or TRBV6-3, the J call TRBJ2-5; D unresolved. Germline V gene lookup returns CDR1 MNHEY and CDR2 SVGEGT. This CDR3 comprises 12 residues. V lost 4 bases to trimming and J lost 1 base, with 4 bases between them. CDR3 DNA: TGTGCCAGCAGTTGGGGCCAAGAGACCCAGTACTTC. The encoded protein is CASSWGQETQYF.